This T cell receptor (beta chain) was captured in a study of shared clonotypes between healthy human individuals. Only Caucasian adults living in Nashville, Tennessee served as donors. The data were produced by immunoSEQ multiplex PCR, yet TCRdb's version contains in-frame clones alone and is incomplete. Among 100,000 or so clones listed, 67% were seen once. Trimming pared 7 bases from V and 4 bases from J, leaving 20 bases between. This CDR3 has 15 residues. The sequence came from a woman aged 25 to 39 in good health. The chain has TRBV5-3 and TRBJ1-2; D is ambiguous. TRBV5-3 is flagged as an ORF with uncertain function. The specimen was memory CD8+ T cells sorted from blood. Subset indicated: CD45RO+ cells pooled with CCR7-negative TemRA cells. The CDR3 nucleotides read TGTGCCAGACGAGCGCTGGTGAGAAAGACCTATGGCTACACCTTC. Translated: CARRALVRKTYGYTF.